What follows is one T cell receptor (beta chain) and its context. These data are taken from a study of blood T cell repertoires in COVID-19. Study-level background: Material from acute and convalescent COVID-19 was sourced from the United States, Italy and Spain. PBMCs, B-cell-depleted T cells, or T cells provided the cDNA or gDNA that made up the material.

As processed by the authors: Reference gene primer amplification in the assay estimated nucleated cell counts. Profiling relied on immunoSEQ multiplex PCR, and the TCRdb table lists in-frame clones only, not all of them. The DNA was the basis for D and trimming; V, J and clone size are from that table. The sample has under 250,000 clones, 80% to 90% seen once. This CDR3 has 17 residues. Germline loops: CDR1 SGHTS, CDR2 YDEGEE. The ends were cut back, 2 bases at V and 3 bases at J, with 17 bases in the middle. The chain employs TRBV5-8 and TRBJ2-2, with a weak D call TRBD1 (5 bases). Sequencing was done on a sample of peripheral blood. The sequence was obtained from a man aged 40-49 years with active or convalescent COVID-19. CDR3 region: CASSFKLGQGYTGELFF. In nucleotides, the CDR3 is TGTGCCAGCAGCTTCAAGCTGGGTCAGGGCTACACCGGGGAGCTGTTTTTT.